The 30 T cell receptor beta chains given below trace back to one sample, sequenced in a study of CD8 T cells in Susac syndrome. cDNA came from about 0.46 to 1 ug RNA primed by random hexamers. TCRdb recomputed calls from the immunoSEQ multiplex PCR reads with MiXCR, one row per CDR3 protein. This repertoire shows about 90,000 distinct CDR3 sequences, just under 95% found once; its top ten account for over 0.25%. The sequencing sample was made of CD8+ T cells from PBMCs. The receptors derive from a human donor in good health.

The chain's CDR3 is CASSNRVNEQYF. CDR3 DNA: TGTGCCAGCAGCAACAGGGTTAACGAGCAGTACTTC. The chain carries TRBV7-6 and TRBJ2-7; D might be TRBD1 (6 bases). Germline CDR1 is SGHVS and CDR2 is FNYEAQ. V was cut by 5 bases and J by 5 bases, with 10 bases left in between. CDR3 length: 12 residues.

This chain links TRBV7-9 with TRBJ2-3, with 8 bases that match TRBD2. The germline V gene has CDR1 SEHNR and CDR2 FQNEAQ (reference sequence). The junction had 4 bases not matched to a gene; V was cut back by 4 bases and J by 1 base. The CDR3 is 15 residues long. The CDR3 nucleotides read TGTGCCAGCAGCTCGTGGACTAGCCGCACAGATACGCAGTATTTT. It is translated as CASSSWTSRTDTQYF.

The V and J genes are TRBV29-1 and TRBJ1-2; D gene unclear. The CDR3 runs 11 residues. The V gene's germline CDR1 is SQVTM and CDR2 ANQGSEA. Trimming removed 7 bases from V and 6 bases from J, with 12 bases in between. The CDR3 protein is CSGESGDGYTF. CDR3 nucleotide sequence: TGCAGCGGGGAAAGTGGAGATGGCTACACCTTC.

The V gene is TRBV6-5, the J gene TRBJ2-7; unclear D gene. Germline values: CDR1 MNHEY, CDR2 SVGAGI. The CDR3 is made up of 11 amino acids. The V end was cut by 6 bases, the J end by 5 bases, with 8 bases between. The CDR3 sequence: CASRSVHEQYF. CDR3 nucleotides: TGTGCCAGCAGATCTGTCCACGAGCAGTACTTC.

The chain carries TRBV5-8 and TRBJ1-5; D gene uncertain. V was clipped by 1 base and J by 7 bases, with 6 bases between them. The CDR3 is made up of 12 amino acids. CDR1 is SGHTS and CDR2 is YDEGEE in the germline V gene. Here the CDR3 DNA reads TGTGCCAGCAGCTTGTCGGGGCAGCCCCAGCATTTT. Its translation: CASSLSGQPQHF.

This chain's CDR3 is CASETRDRGGAGELFF. CDR3 bases: TGTGCCAGCGAAACTAGGGACAGGGGAGGTGCCGGGGAGCTGTTTTTT. The chain employs TRBV12-3 or TRBV12-4 and TRBJ2-2; 10 nucleotides agree with TRBD1. The junction had 12 bases not matched to a gene; V was cut back by 8 bases and J by 6 bases. This CDR3 has 16 residues.

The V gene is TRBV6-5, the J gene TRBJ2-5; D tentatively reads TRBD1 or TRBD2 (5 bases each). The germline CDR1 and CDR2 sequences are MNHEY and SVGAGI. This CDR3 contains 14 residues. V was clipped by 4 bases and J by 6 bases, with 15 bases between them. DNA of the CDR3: TGTGCCAGCAGTTCCTCATGGGGGAGCAAGACCCAGTACTTC. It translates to CASSSSWGSKTQYF.

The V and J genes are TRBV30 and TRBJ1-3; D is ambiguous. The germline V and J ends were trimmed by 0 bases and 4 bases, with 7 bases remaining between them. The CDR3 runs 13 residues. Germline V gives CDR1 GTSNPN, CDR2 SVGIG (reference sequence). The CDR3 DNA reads TGTGCCTGGAGTGTGGCAGAAGGAAACACCATATATTTT. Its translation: CAWSVAEGNTIYF.

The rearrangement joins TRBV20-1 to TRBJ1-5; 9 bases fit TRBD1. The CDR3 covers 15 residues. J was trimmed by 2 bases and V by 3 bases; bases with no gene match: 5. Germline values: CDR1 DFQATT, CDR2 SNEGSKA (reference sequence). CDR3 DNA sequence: TGCAGTGCTAGTCCACAGGGGGCTGGCAATCAGCCCCAGCATTTT. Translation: CSASPQGAGNQPQHF.

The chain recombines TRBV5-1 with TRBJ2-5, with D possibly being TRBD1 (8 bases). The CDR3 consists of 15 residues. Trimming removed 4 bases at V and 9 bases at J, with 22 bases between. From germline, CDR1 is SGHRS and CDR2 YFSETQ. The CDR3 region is CASSPTTGEGRAQYF. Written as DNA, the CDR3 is TGCGCCAGCAGCCCAACGACAGGGGAGGGTCGCGCCCAGTACTTC.

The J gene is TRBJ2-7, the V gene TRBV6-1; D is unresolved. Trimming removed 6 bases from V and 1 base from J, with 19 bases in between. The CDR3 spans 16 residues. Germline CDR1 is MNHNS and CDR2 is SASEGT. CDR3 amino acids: CASSSHVRAVSYEQYF. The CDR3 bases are TGTGCCAGCAGCTCCCATGTCAGAGCCGTATCCTACGAGCAGTACTTC.

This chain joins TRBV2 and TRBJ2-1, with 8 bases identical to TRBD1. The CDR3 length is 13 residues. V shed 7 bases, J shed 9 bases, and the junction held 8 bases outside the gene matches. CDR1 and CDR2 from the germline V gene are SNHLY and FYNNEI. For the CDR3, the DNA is TGTGCCAGCACCAACAGGGGGTTGGTTGAGCAGTTCTTC. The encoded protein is CASTNRGLVEQFF. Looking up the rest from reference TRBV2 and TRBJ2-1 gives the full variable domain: EPEVTQTPSHQVTQMGQEVILRCVPISNHLYFYWYRQILGQKVEFLVSFYNNEISEKSEIFDDQFSVERPDGSNFTLKIRSTKLEDSAMYFCASTNRGLVEQFFGPGTRLTVL.

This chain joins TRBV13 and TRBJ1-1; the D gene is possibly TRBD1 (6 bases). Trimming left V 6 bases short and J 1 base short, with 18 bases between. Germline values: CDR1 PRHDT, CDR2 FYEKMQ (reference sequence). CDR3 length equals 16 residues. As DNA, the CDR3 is TGTGCCAGCAGTTTTACAGGGCTGGGTGAGAACACTGAAGCTTTCTTT. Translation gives CASSFTGLGENTEAFF.

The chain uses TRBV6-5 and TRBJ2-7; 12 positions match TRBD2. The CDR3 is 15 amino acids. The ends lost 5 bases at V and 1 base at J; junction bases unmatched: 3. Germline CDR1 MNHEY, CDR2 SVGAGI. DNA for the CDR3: TGTGCCAGCAGTCGGACTAGCGGGGATTCCTACGAGCAGTACTTC. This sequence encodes CASSRTSGDSYEQYF.

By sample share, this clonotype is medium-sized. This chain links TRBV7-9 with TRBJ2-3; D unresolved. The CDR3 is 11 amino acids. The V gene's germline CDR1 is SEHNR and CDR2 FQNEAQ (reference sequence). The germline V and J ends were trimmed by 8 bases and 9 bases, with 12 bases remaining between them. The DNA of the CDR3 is TGTGCCAGCTCCCTAACGGACACGCAGTATTTT. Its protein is CASSLTDTQYF.

The CDR3 DNA sequence: TGCAGCGTTGCTGGCTCGAACACTGAAGCTTTCTTT. It is translated as CSVAGSNTEAFF. The genes are TRBV29-1 and TRBJ1-1; unclear D gene. V lost 4 bases and J 1 base, leaving 7 bases between the germline ends. The CDR3 is 12 amino acids. CDR1 and CDR2 (germline): SQVTM, ANQGSEA.

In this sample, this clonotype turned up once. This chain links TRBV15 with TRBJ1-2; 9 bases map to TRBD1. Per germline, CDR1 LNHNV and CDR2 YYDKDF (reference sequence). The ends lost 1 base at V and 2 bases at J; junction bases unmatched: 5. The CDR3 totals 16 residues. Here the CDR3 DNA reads TGTGCCACCAGCAGAGGACAGGGGGGCCTAAACTATGGCTACACCTTC. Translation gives CATSRGQGGLNYGYTF. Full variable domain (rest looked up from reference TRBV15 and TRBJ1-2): DAMVIQNPRYQVTQFGKPVTLSCSQTLNHNVMYWYQQKSSQAPKLLFHYYDKDFNNEADTPDNFQSRRPNTSFCFLDIRSPGLGDTAMYLCATSRGQGGLNYGYTFGSGTRLTVV.

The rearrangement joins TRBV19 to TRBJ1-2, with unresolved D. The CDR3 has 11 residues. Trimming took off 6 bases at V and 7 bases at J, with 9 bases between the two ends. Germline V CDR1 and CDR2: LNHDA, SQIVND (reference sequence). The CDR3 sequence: CASRSGVGYTF. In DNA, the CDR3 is TGTGCCAGTAGAAGCGGGGTTGGCTACACCTTC.

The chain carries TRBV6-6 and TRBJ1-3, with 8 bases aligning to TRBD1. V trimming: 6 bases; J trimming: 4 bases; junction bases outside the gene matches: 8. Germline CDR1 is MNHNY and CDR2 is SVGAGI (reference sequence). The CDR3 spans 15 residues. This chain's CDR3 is CASRPDRAEGNTIYF. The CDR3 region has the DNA TGTGCCAGCAGGCCGGACAGGGCGGAAGGAAACACCATATATTTT.

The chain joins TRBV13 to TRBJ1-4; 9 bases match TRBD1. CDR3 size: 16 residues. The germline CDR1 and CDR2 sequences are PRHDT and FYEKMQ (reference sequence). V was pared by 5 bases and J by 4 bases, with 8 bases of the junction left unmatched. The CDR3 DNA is TGTGCCAGCAGCCAAGGGACAGGGCTAAGTAATGAAAAACTGTTTTTT. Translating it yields CASSQGTGLSNEKLFF. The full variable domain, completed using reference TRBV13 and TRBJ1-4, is AAGVIQSPRHLIKEKRETATLKCYPIPRHDTVYWYQQGPGQDPQFLISFYEKMQSDKGSIPDRFSAQQFSDYHSELNMSSLELGDSALYFCASSQGTGLSNEKLFFGSGTQLSVL.

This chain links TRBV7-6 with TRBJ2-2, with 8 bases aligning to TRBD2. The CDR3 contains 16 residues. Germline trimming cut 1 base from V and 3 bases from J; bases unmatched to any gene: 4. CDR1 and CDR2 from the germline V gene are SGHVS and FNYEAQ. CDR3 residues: CASSLVPSGHTGELFF. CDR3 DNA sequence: TGTGCCAGCAGCTTAGTCCCTAGCGGGCACACCGGGGAGCTGTTTTTT.

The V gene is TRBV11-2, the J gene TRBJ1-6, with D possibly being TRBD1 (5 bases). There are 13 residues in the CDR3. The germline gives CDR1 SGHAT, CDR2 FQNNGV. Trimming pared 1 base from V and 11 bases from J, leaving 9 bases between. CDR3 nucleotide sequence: TGTGCCAGCAGCTTAGGCAGGGTTGCACCCCTCCACTTT. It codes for CASSLGRVAPLHF. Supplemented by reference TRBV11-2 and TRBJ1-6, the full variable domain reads EAGVAQSPRYKIIEKRQSVAFWCNPISGHATLYWYQQILGQGPKLLIQFQNNGVVDDSQLPKDRFSAERLKGVDSTLKIQPAKLEDSAVYLCASSLGRVAPLHFGNGTRLTVT.

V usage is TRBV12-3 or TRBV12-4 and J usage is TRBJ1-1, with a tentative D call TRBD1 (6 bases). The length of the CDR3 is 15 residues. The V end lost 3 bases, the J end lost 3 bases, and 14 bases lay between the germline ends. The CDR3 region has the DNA TGTGCCAGCAGTTTGAGTACAGGGTGGGACACTGAAGCTTTCTTT. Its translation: CASSLSTGWDTEAFF.

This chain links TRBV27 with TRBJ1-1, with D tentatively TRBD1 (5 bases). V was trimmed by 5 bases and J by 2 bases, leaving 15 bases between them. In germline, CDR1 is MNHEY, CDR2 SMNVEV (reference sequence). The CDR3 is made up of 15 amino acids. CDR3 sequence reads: CASSPYGGVNTEAFF. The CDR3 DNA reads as TGTGCCAGCAGTCCCTACGGGGGGGTTAACACTGAAGCTTTCTTT.

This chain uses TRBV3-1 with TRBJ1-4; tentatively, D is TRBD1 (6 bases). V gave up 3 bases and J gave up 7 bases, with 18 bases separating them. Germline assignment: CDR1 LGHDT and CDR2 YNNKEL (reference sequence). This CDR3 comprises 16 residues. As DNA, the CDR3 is TGTGCCAGCAGCCACCCTCGACAGGAGGCTCGTGAAAAACTGTTTTTT. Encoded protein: CASSHPRQEAREKLFF.

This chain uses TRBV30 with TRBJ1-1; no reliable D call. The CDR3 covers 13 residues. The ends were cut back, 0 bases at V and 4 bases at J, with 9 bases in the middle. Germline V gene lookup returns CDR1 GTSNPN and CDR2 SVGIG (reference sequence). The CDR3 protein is CAWSVLSSTEAFF. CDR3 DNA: TGTGCCTGGAGTGTACTGAGTAGCACTGAAGCTTTCTTT.

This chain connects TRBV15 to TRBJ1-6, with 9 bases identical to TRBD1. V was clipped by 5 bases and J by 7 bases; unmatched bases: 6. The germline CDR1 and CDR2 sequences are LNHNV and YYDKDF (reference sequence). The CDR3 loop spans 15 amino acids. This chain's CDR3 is CATSPQGAGNSPLHF. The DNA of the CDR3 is TGTGCCACCAGCCCACAGGGGGCTGGGAATTCACCCCTCCACTTT.

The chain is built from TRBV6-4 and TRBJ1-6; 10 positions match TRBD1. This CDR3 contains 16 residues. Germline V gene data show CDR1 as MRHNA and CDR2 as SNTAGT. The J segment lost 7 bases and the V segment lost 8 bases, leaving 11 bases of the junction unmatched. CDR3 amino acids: CASYLGTGVRNSPLHF. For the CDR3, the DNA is TGTGCCAGCTACCTCGGGACAGGGGTAAGGAATTCACCCCTCCACTTT.

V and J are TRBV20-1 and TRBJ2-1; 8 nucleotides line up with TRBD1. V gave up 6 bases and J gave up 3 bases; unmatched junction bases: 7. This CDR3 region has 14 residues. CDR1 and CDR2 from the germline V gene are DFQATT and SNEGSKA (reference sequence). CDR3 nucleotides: TGCAGTGCCCGCGTGGACAGGGACTACAATGAGCAGTTCTTC. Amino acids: CSARVDRDYNEQFF.

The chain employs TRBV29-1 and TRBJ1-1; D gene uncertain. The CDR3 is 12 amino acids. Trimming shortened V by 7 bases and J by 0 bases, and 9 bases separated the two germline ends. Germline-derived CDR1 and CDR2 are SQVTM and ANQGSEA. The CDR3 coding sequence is TGCAGCGGTATCCTCATGAACACTGAAGCTTTCTTT. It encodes CSGILMNTEAFF.